These 32 T cell receptor beta chains were all obtained from the same sample, sequenced in a study of T cell changes during pregnancy in multiple sclerosis (dated 2019 in TCRdb). The receptor library was made with the immunoSEQ multiplex PCR assay. TCRdb took over this immuneACCESS table, retaining in-frame rearrangements with V and J assigned. Such tables are incomplete; in checked studies, under half of the missing clones stem from an unresolved V gene, and the remainder is unexplained. This sample gives some 55,000 clones in total; 80% to 95% of them show up just once. Clones ranked in the top ten supply 1% to 1.5% of the sample. The starting material was peripheral blood, obtained after pregnancy. The receptors were sampled from a female donor in good health, enrolled as a control in a pregnancy study.

The genes are TRBV7-2 and TRBJ2-1; 12 bases align to TRBD2. Trimming cost V 5 bases and J 6 bases; bases outside gene matches: 8. The CDR3 is 16 residues long. Germline V CDR1 and CDR2: SGHTA, FQGNSA. CDR3 loop: CASSPSLGLAGNEQFF. The CDR3 nucleotides are TGTGCCAGCAGCCCAAGCCTGGGACTAGCGGGCAATGAGCAGTTCTTC.

This clone has just a few counts. The genes are TRBV19 and TRBJ2-7; 10 positions agree with TRBD1. CDR3 length: 14 residues. CDR1 and CDR2 (germline): LNHDA, SQIVND (reference sequence). With 7 bases clipped from V and 4 bases from J, the junction kept 7 bases outside the gene matches. The CDR3 DNA is TGTGCCAGTAACCGACAGGGGGCTAGGTACGAGCAGTACTTC. Residues: CASNRQGARYEQYF. Using reference TRBV19 and TRBJ2-7 for the parts outside the CDR3, the full variable domain is DGGITQSPKYLFRKEGQNVTLSCEQNLNHDAMYWYRQDPGQGLRLIYYSQIVNDFQKGDIAEGYSVSREKKESFPLTVTSAQKNPTAFYLCASNRQGARYEQYFGPGTRLTVT.

The chain carries TRBV7-8 and TRBJ2-5; 7 bases map to TRBD1. The CDR3 runs 16 residues. V gave up 5 bases and J gave up 5 bases; unmatched junction bases: 14. Per the germline V gene, CDR1 is SGHVS and CDR2 is FQNEAQ. In DNA, the CDR3 is TGTGCCAGCAGCCCCGCCATCCGACAGGGAAGGGAGACCCAGTACTTC. Amino acid sequence: CASSPAIRQGRETQYF. The variable domain in full, completed from reference TRBV7-8 and TRBJ2-5, reads GAGVSQSPRYKVAKRGQDVALRCDPISGHVSLFWYQQALGQGPEFLTYFQNEAQLDKSGLPSDRFFAERPEGSVSTLKIQRTQQEDSAVYLCASSPAIRQGRETQYFGPGTRLLVL.

The rearrangement joins TRBV4-3 to TRBJ1-5, with a possible D match to TRBD1 (6 bases). The CDR3 runs 17 residues. V was clipped by 1 base and J by 4 bases, with 17 bases between them. Germline V CDR1 and CDR2: LGHNA, YSLEER. The CDR3 nucleotides are TGCGCCAGCAGCCAAGGGGCGGCAGGGGAAGGGAATCAGCCCCAGCATTTT. Protein: CASSQGAAGEGNQPQHF.

This chain connects TRBV5-4 to TRBJ1-1; 11 bases agree with TRBD1. Germline V gene data show CDR1 as SGHNT and CDR2 as YYREEE (reference sequence). V shed 4 bases, J shed 6 bases, and the junction held 11 bases outside the gene matches. There are 16 residues in the CDR3. The CDR3 region is CASSQDPGQGASEAFF. CDR3 DNA sequence: TGTGCCAGCAGCCAAGATCCCGGACAGGGGGCTTCTGAAGCTTTCTTT.

V and J are TRBV5-1 and TRBJ2-3; 9 nucleotides line up with TRBD2. This CDR3 has 15 residues. Looked up from germline, CDR1 is SGHRS and CDR2 is YFSETQ. The V gene end was trimmed by 3 bases and the J gene end by 1 base; junction bases not matched to a gene: 3. CDR3 nucleotide sequence: TGCGCCAGCAGCTGGGCGGGGGGGGGCACAGATACGCAGTATTTT. Translation: CASSWAGGGTDTQYF.

This sequence joins TRBV27 and TRBJ2-7; the D gene is possibly TRBD1 (5 bases). The CDR3 sequence is 13 residues long. V was pared by 2 bases and J by 2 bases, with 7 bases between. The germline gives CDR1 MNHEY, CDR2 SMNVEV (reference sequence). The CDR3 region is CASSLGRAYEQYF. The CDR3 DNA reads TGTGCCAGCAGTTTAGGCAGGGCCTACGAGCAGTACTTC.

The J gene is TRBJ1-5, the V gene TRBV19, with 7 bases matching TRBD1. Trimming at V came to 3 bases and at J to 5 bases, leaving 7 bases not matched to a gene. The CDR3 length is 15 residues. Germline-derived CDR1 and CDR2 are LNHDA and SQIVND (reference sequence). CDR3 DNA sequence: TGTGCCAGTAGTATCAACGACAGGGTCCATCAGCCCCAGCATTTT. Protein: CASSINDRVHQPQHF.

The chain joins TRBV5-8 to TRBJ2-7, with a possible D match to TRBD1 (5 bases). Germline-derived CDR1 and CDR2 are SGHTS and YDEGEE. Trimming shortened V by 7 bases and J by 0 bases, and 17 bases separated the two germline ends. The CDR3 spans 15 residues. CDR3 in DNA: TGTGCCAGCTTGCGTCATCCCCAGGGCTCCTACGAGCAGTACTTC. This codes for CASLRHPQGSYEQYF.

V and J are TRBV2 and TRBJ1-2; the D is unclear. V shed 1 base and J shed 5 bases, with 8 bases lying between them. Germline V gene data show CDR1 as SNHLY and CDR2 as FYNNEI. The CDR3 is 13 residues long. CDR3 region: CASSEGPKYGYTF. CDR3 sequence (DNA): TGTGCCAGCAGTGAAGGGCCGAAGTATGGCTACACCTTC.

This chain connects TRBV5-1 to TRBJ2-7; D is ambiguous. V was cut by 0 bases and J by 3 bases, with 10 bases left in between. The CDR3 loop spans 14 amino acids. The germline CDR1 and CDR2 sequences are SGHRS and YFSETQ. The CDR3: CASSLEGSDYEQYF. CDR3 coding DNA: TGCGCCAGCAGCTTGGAAGGCAGCGACTACGAGCAGTACTTC. The full variable domain, rest sourced from reference TRBV5-1 and TRBJ2-7, is KAGVTQTPRYLIKTRGQQVTLSCSPISGHRSVSWYQQTPGQGLQFLFEYFSETQRNKGNFPGRFSGRQFSNSRSEMNVSTLELGDSALYLCASSLEGSDYEQYFGPGTRLTVT.

V gene TRBV5-1 combines with J gene TRBJ1-1, with TRBD1 identical over 10 bases. This CDR3 comprises 13 residues. With V trimmed by 4 bases and J by 8 bases, 5 bases remained unmatched. The V gene's germline CDR1 is SGHRS and CDR2 YFSETQ. CDR3 coding DNA: TGCGCCAGCAGCGTGGGACAGGGGATAGAAGCTTTCTTT. Translating it yields CASSVGQGIEAFF.

The rearrangement joins TRBV7-9 to TRBJ2-5; D ambiguous. Deletions cut 1 base from V and 2 bases from J, with 8 bases between. There are 14 residues in the CDR3. Germline-derived CDR1 and CDR2 are SEHNR and FQNEAQ (reference sequence). The DNA of the CDR3 is TGTGCCAGCAGCTTAGTGTCGCTACAAGAGACCCAGTACTTC. It specifies CASSLVSLQETQYF.

This chain connects TRBV11-2 to TRBJ2-6, with 8 bases fitting TRBD2. CDR1 is SGHAT, CDR2 FQNNGV, per germline. V dropped 4 bases and J dropped 0; count of bases not matched to a gene: 5. The length of the CDR3 is 17 residues. As DNA, the CDR3 is TGTGCCAGCAGCTCGCTAGCGGGTTTCTCTGGGGCCAACGTCCTGACTTTC. This translates into CASSSLAGFSGANVLTF. Full variable domain (remainder filled in from reference TRBV11-2 and TRBJ2-6): EAGVAQSPRYKIIEKRQSVAFWCNPISGHATLYWYQQILGQGPKLLIQFQNNGVVDDSQLPKDRFSAERLKGVDSTLKIQPAKLEDSAVYLCASSSLAGFSGANVLTFGAGSRLTVL.

This chain links TRBV7-9 with TRBJ2-2; 7 positions agree with TRBD1. Germline CDR1 SEHNR, CDR2 FQNEAQ (reference sequence). CDR3 length: 16 amino acids. V was clipped by 3 bases and J by 1 base; unmatched bases: 5. The DNA for the CDR3 is TGTGCCAGCAGCTTGGCCTGGACAGGGAACACCGGGGAGCTGTTTTTT. Its protein product is CASSLAWTGNTGELFF.

The chain has TRBV5-5 and TRBJ2-2; TRBD1 matches at 8 bases. This CDR3 region has 16 residues. Per germline, CDR1 SGHKS and CDR2 YYEKEE (reference sequence). Germline trimming cut 1 base from V and 3 bases from J; bases unmatched to any gene: 5. CDR3 nucleotides: TGTGCCAGCAGCTTGAGTGGACAGGGATACACCGGGGAGCTGTTTTTT. Amino acid sequence: CASSLSGQGYTGELFF.

The chain is built from TRBV5-4 and TRBJ2-3, with TRBD1 matching 8 bases. The ends lost 3 bases at V and 15 bases at J; junction bases unmatched: 9. Germline values: CDR1 SGHNT, CDR2 YYREEE (reference sequence). The CDR3 length is 12 residues. The CDR3 is CASSWDRLDSYF. In DNA form, the CDR3 reads TGTGCCAGCAGCTGGGACAGGCTTGACTCCTATTTT.

The J gene is TRBJ1-5, the V gene TRBV11-2; tentative D call: TRBD1 (6 bases). V lost 1 base to trimming and J lost 6 bases, with 13 bases between them. Per germline, CDR1 SGHAT and CDR2 FQNNGV. CDR3 length: 15 amino acids. CDR3 sequence: CASSLVGGASQPQHF. In nucleotides, the CDR3 is TGTGCCAGCAGCTTAGTAGGGGGGGCCAGTCAGCCCCAGCATTTT. The variable domain in full, completed from reference TRBV11-2 and TRBJ1-5, reads EAGVAQSPRYKIIEKRQSVAFWCNPISGHATLYWYQQILGQGPKLLIQFQNNGVVDDSQLPKDRFSAERLKGVDSTLKIQPAKLEDSAVYLCASSLVGGASQPQHFGDGTRLSIL.

The chain links TRBV28 to TRBJ2-4; maybe TRBD1 (5 bases). V lost 10 bases and J 0 bases, leaving 16 bases between the germline ends. This CDR3 is built from 15 residues. In germline, CDR1 is MDHEN, CDR2 SYDVKM. Here the CDR3 reads CATRNKGKAKNIQYF. The CDR3 bases are TGTGCCACCAGAAATAAGGGGAAAGCCAAAAACATTCAGTACTTC.

The V and J genes are TRBV6-1 and TRBJ1-5, with D possibly matching TRBD1 (5 bases). Trimming took off 8 bases at V and 1 base at J, with 15 bases between the two ends. Per germline, CDR1 MNHNS and CDR2 SASEGT. The CDR3 length is 15 residues. The CDR3 DNA reads TGTGCCAGCCACAGTGGGGGGACGAGCAATCAGCCCCAGCATTTT. Translated, it gives CASHSGGTSNQPQHF.

This clone was counted between two and nine times. V gene TRBV30 combines with J gene TRBJ1-2; D unclear. Germline V gene data show CDR1 as GTSNPN and CDR2 as SVGIG (reference sequence). The CDR3 length is 11 residues. Trimming took 7 bases from V and 8 from J, leaving 14 bases between them. CDR3 nucleotide sequence: TGTGCCTCAAGGTGGAGTCAGGGCTACACCTTC. It encodes CASRWSQGYTF.

The V call is TRBV15, the J call TRBJ2-2; 9 bases are shared with TRBD2. After removal of 1 base from V and 0 bases from J, the junction contained 3 bases not matched to a gene. From germline, CDR1 is LNHNV and CDR2 YYDKDF (reference sequence). CDR3 size: 17 residues. CDR3 region: CATSRGVAGANTGELFF. The CDR3 coding sequence is TGTGCCACCAGCAGAGGGGTAGCGGGGGCGAACACCGGGGAGCTGTTTTTT.

The table lists this clone with a count of one. The rearrangement uses TRBV5-4 and TRBJ2-1, with 10 bases fitting TRBD2. This CDR3 contains 15 residues. V lost 0 bases, J lost 6 bases, and 3 bases stayed unmatched. CDR1 is SGHNT and CDR2 is YYREEE in the germline V gene (reference sequence). CDR3 nucleotides: TGTGCCAGCAGCTTGGGGCTAGCGGGGGTCAATGAGCAGTTCTTC. Protein product: CASSLGLAGVNEQFF.

The chain links TRBV7-2 to TRBJ2-5, with 9 bases that match TRBD1. Losses at the gene ends were 4 bases for V and 4 bases for J; bases not matched to a gene: 4. The CDR3 spans 14 residues. The germline V gene encodes CDR1 SGHTA and CDR2 FQGNSA. CDR3 amino acids: CASSYGQGRETQYF. The CDR3 DNA reads as TGTGCCAGCAGCTATGGACAGGGGAGAGAGACCCAGTACTTC.

The chain is built from TRBV28 and TRBJ1-2, with 8 nucleotides matching TRBD1. J was trimmed by 4 bases and V by 6 bases; bases with no gene match: 4. The CDR3 length is 13 residues. Per the germline V gene, CDR1 is MDHEN and CDR2 is SYDVKM. In DNA form, the CDR3 reads TGTGCCAGCAGGGCAGGGGGCGTCTATGGCTACACCTTC. Translated, it gives CASRAGGVYGYTF.

This rearrangement joins TRBV5-1 to TRBJ2-3; D is perhaps TRBD2 (5 bases). Germline loops: CDR1 SGHRS, CDR2 YFSETQ. Trimming stripped 4 bases from V and 5 bases from J, with 17 bases between. The CDR3 is 15 amino acids. CDR3 DNA: TGCGCCAGCAGCCCGGGGTTGGGCAACGTAGATACGCAGTATTTT. It encodes CASSPGLGNVDTQYF.

The chain links TRBV11-2 to TRBJ2-3; maybe TRBD2 (5 bases). Germline V gives CDR1 SGHAT, CDR2 FQNNGV. The CDR3 spans 14 residues. Trimming shortened V by 4 bases and J by 0 bases, and 8 bases separated the two germline ends. Here the CDR3 DNA reads TGTGCCAGCAGCTCCGGGAAGAGCACAGATACGCAGTATTTT. This codes for CASSSGKSTDTQYF.

The V gene is TRBV29-1, the J gene TRBJ1-1; unclear D gene. Deletions cut 2 bases from V and 13 bases from J, with 5 bases between. From germline, CDR1 is SQVTM and CDR2 ANQGSEA. This CDR3 has 8 residues. This chain's CDR3 is CSVEIGFF. The DNA of the CDR3 is TGCAGCGTTGAAATCGGTTTCTTT. Supplemented by reference TRBV29-1 and TRBJ1-1, the full variable domain reads SAVISQKPSRDICQRGTSLTIQCQVDSQVTMMFWYRQQPGQSLTLIATANQGSEATYESGFVIDKFPISRPNLTFSTLTVSNMSPEDSSIYLCSVEIGFFGQGTRLTVV.

The chain links TRBV28 to TRBJ2-7; maybe TRBD1 (6 bases). The CDR3 runs 14 residues. V dropped 6 bases and J dropped 6 bases, with 18 bases sitting between them. Germline CDR1 reads MDHEN; CDR2 reads SYDVKM. CDR3 sequence (DNA): TGTGCCAGCAGCGATCCAGGGGATCCGGGCGAGCAGTACTTC. It is translated as CASSDPGDPGEQYF.

As DNA, the CDR3 is TGTGCCAGCAGCTTAGGTAGCGAGCACAATGAGCAGTTCTTC. Protein: CASSLGSEHNEQFF. The rearrangement joins TRBV7-9 to TRBJ2-1, with D perhaps TRBD2 (5 bases). This CDR3 comprises 14 residues. Germline V gene lookup returns CDR1 SEHNR and CDR2 FQNEAQ (reference sequence). With 1 base removed from V and 5 bases from J, the gap between germline ends came to 9 bases.

The chain employs TRBV2 and TRBJ1-5; D is undetermined. Trimming cost V 7 bases and J 2 bases, with 12 bases left between them. The CDR3 sequence is 14 residues long. Germline V CDR1 and CDR2: SNHLY, FYNNEI. Here the CDR3 DNA reads TGTGCCAGCAAGAGGGCAGATGGCAATCAGCCCCAGCATTTT. The encoded protein is CASKRADGNQPQHF. Full variable domain (remainder filled in from reference TRBV2 and TRBJ1-5): EPEVTQTPSHQVTQMGQEVILRCVPISNHLYFYWYRQILGQKVEFLVSFYNNEISEKSEIFDDQFSVERPDGSNFTLKIRSTKLEDSAMYFCASKRADGNQPQHFGDGTRLSIL.

This rearrangement joins TRBV28 to TRBJ1-5; D not certain. Germline V gene lookup returns CDR1 MDHEN and CDR2 SYDVKM. V dropped 6 bases and J dropped 0 bases, with 12 bases sitting between them. There are 15 residues in the CDR3. CDR3 residues: CASRSTHYSNQPQHF. In DNA, the CDR3 is TGTGCCAGCAGATCGACGCACTATAGCAATCAGCCCCAGCATTTT.